A single sample gave rise to the 18 T cell receptor beta chains below, sequenced in a study of T cells in Graves' hyperthyroidism and ophthalmopathy. RNA transcripts served as the template for amplifying TCR beta CDR3 regions. The HTBI primer set drove a first-round RT-PCR of the TCR CDR3. TCRdb fed the multiplex PCR reads into MiXCR, producing one record per CDR3 protein. The profile shows roughly 740,000 distinct CDR3 sequences, about a sixth of them singletons. The sequencing input was blood. The receptors originated from a young man with Graves' hyperthyroidism.

The chain joins TRBV7-2 to TRBJ1-6; possibly TRBD1 for D (5 bases). Deletions cut 4 bases from V and 10 bases from J, with 17 bases between. Germline CDR1 is SGHTA and CDR2 is FQGNSA. The CDR3 spans 15 residues. The CDR3 nucleotides are TGTGCCAGCAGCTACAAGAGCAGGGACGGATCACCCCTCCACTTT. Translation: CASSYKSRDGSPLHF.

This clonotype was recorded a few times. V and J are TRBV20-1 and TRBJ2-1; TRBD2 matches at 10 bases. Germline loops: CDR1 DFQATT, CDR2 SNEGSKA (reference sequence). The CDR3 is 16 amino acids. The V and J ends lost 1 base and 1 base, in that order; junction bases with no gene match: 4. DNA of the CDR3: TGCAGTGCTAGAGTACTAGCGGGAAGGTCCTACAATGAGCAGTTCTTC. Translation gives CSARVLAGRSYNEQFF.

This clonotype was seen a few times. V and J are TRBV7-9 and TRBJ2-7, with 7 bases aligning to TRBD2. The CDR3 covers 13 residues. Germline V lookup: CDR1 SEHNR, CDR2 FQNEAQ (reference sequence). The V gene end was trimmed by 5 bases and the J gene end by 3 bases; junction bases not matched to a gene: 4. In DNA form, the CDR3 reads TGTGCCAGCAGCCCGGGACTATTCTACGAGCAGTACTTC. This encodes CASSPGLFYEQYF.

This chain links TRBV2 with TRBJ1-5, with D possibly being TRBD1 (5 bases). Trimming took off 2 bases at V and 1 base at J, with 9 bases between the two ends. Per the germline V gene, CDR1 is SNHLY and CDR2 is FYNNEI. This CDR3 has 15 amino acids. Here the CDR3 reads CASSEQGGSNQPQHF. Written as DNA, the CDR3 is TGTGCCAGCAGTGAACAGGGTGGAAGCAATCAGCCCCAGCATTTT.

The table lists this clonotype with a few counts. The chain's CDR3 is CATSDRGRKNGYTF. The CDR3 nucleotides read TGTGCCACCAGTGACCGGGGACGGAAGAATGGCTACACCTTC. The V gene is TRBV24-1, the J gene TRBJ1-2; weak D call: TRBD1 (5 bases). Germline-derived CDR1 and CDR2 are KGHDR and SFDVKD. Trimming removed 4 bases at V and 6 bases at J, with 14 bases between. The CDR3 is made up of 14 amino acids.

This clonotype has a handful of counts. The gene calls are TRBV30 and TRBJ2-5; 10 positions match TRBD1. V was pared by 4 bases and J by 4 bases, with 6 bases of the junction left unmatched. The CDR3 is 14 residues long. Per germline, CDR1 GTSNPN and CDR2 SVGIG (reference sequence). CDR3: CAWTDGQGVETQYF. In DNA, the CDR3 is TGTGCCTGGACCGACGGACAGGGGGTAGAGACCCAGTACTTC.

V gene TRBV5-1 combines with J gene TRBJ2-7; tentatively, D is TRBD2 (6 bases). There are 16 residues in the CDR3. Germline loops: CDR1 SGHRS, CDR2 YFSETQ. The V and J ends lost 5 bases and 2 bases respectively, with 20 bases between them. CDR3: CASSPRSGLDTYEQYF. CDR3 bases: TGCGCCAGCAGTCCGAGGTCGGGACTGGACACCTACGAGCAGTACTTC.

The chain has TRBV28 and TRBJ2-5, with 7 bases aligning to TRBD1. The CDR3 length is 14 residues. The germline V gene encodes CDR1 MDHEN and CDR2 SYDVKM. V gave up 10 bases and J gave up 2 bases; unmatched junction bases: 10. The CDR3 coding sequence is TGTGCCACGTCGGACAGGACACCTCAAGAGACCCAGTACTTC. Translation gives CATSDRTPQETQYF.

This clonotype was picked up a small number of times. CDR3 residues: CASSPLASGRSFYNEQFF. For the CDR3, the DNA is TGTGCCAGCAGTCCCCTGGCTAGCGGGAGATCATTTTACAATGAGCAGTTCTTC. The chain carries TRBV2 and TRBJ2-1; 10 bases match TRBD2. Trimming at V came to 5 bases and at J to 4 bases, leaving 14 bases not matched to a gene. From germline, CDR1 is SNHLY and CDR2 FYNNEI. The CDR3 has 18 residues.

The chain combines TRBV29-1 with TRBJ1-5, with 10 nucleotides matching TRBD1. The CDR3 is made up of 14 amino acids. After removal of 5 bases from V and 4 bases from J, the junction contained 5 bases not matched to a gene. The V gene's germline CDR1 is SQVTM and CDR2 ANQGSEA. CDR3 DNA sequence: TGCAGCGTTCGGGGACAGGGGACGAATCAGCCCCAGCATTTT. This encodes CSVRGQGTNQPQHF.

The table lists this clonotype with a few counts. V gene TRBV7-2 combines with J gene TRBJ2-5, with 8 bases matching TRBD2. V lost 1 base to trimming and J lost 2 bases; unmatched junction nucleotides: 6. The CDR3 covers 16 residues. Germline V gives CDR1 SGHTA, CDR2 FQGNSA. The CDR3, as DNA: TGTGCCAGCAGCTTAGTGGCGGGAGGACCGCAAGAGACCCAGTACTTC. Translating gives CASSLVAGGPQETQYF.

This clonotype was seen at least ten times. The chain has TRBV20-1 and TRBJ2-1; the D gene is possibly TRBD2 (6 bases). The V end lost 3 bases, the J end lost 0 bases, and 15 bases lay between the germline ends. Per the germline V gene, CDR1 is DFQATT and CDR2 is SNEGSKA (reference sequence). The CDR3 contains 16 residues. Here the CDR3 reads CSASSVAAISYNEQFF. CDR3 DNA: TGCAGTGCTAGCTCGGTAGCGGCAATCTCCTACAATGAGCAGTTCTTC.

The V call is TRBV6-4, the J call TRBJ2-2, with D maybe TRBD2 (5 bases). With 5 bases removed from V and 6 bases from J, the gap between germline ends came to 13 bases. CDR1 MRHNA and CDR2 SNTAGT come from the germline V gene. The CDR3 has 14 amino acids. The CDR3 here is CASSYLASSGELFF. The CDR3 bases are TGTGCCAGCAGTTACTTAGCGAGCTCCGGGGAGCTGTTTTTT.

This clonotype was picked up many times. J is TRBJ2-7 and V is TRBV7-2; the match to TRBD1 covers 9 bases. V trimming: 0 bases; J trimming: 4 bases; junction bases outside the gene matches: 7. The germline V gene has CDR1 SGHTA and CDR2 FQGNSA. The CDR3 runs to 16 residues. This CDR3 reads CASSLASGTGYYEQYF. The CDR3 nucleotides are TGTGCCAGCAGCTTAGCTAGTGGGACAGGGTATTACGAGCAGTACTTC.

This clonotype was recorded a few times. The V gene is TRBV2, the J gene TRBJ2-2; 10 bases agree with TRBD1. In germline, CDR1 is SNHLY, CDR2 FYNNEI. The CDR3 consists of 14 residues. J gave up 5 bases and V 9 bases, and 6 bases lay outside the gene matches. The CDR3 loop reads CASTGTGVTGELFF. The CDR3 DNA reads TGTGCCAGTACCGGGACAGGGGTAACCGGGGAGCTGTTTTTT.

This clonotype was found many times. This chain joins TRBV12-3 or TRBV12-4 and TRBJ1-4, with a possible D match to TRBD1 (5 bases). The CDR3 is 14 amino acids. Trimming pared 5 bases from V and 4 bases from J, leaving 11 bases between. This chain's CDR3 is CASSPLGDNEKLFF. The CDR3 DNA is TGTGCCAGCAGTCCTCTGGGGGATAATGAAAAACTGTTTTTT.

This clonotype was counted at least ten times. The chain combines TRBV28 with TRBJ1-5; D not resolved. V lost 3 bases and J 9 bases, leaving 6 bases between the germline ends. Germline CDR1 reads MDHEN; CDR2 reads SYDVKM. The CDR3 is 11 residues long. The CDR3 region has the DNA TGTGCCAGCAGTTTTAGAGGGCCCCAGCATTTT. It translates to CASSFRGPQHF.

This clonotype turned up a few times. The chain has TRBV6-1 and TRBJ2-3; TRBD2 might be the D (5 bases). The CDR3 extends over 15 amino acids. Germline CDR1 and CDR2: MNHNS and SASEGT. The germline V and J ends were trimmed by 7 bases and 2 bases, with 16 bases remaining between them. CDR3 in amino acids: CASTDRAGLTDTQYF. CDR3 coding DNA: TGTGCCAGCACCGATAGGGCGGGCCTCACAGATACGCAGTATTTT.